This T cell receptor (beta chain) is drawn from a study of patients and donors after allogeneic stem cell transplantation. TCRdb reprocessed the RT-PCR reads with MiXCR, giving one entry per CDR3 protein. The sample has 800,000 to 1,000,000 distinct CDR3 sequences; roughly 18% are singletons. This clonotype occurred a few times. The clonotype was recovered from a human donor who was either an allogeneic HSCT recipient or a stem cell or donor lymphocyte infusion donor (not recorded which). It is not recorded whose cells these are; they may come from a transplant donor. Input material: blood, either unsorted or a sorted T cell fraction (not recorded which).

CDR3 region: CATSVSLSNYGYTF. In DNA, the CDR3 is TGTGCCACCAGTGTCTCCCTGAGTAACTATGGCTACACCTTC. The genes are TRBV15 and TRBJ1-2, with D unclear. This CDR3 has 14 residues. V lost 6 bases, J lost 1 base, and 12 bases lay in between. Germline CDR1 LNHNV, CDR2 YYDKDF (reference sequence).